This T cell receptor (beta chain) stems from a study of beta chain features in type 1 diabetes. The study, taken as a whole, reports: Individuals with type 1 diabetes displayed fewer insertions and more deletions at VDJ junctions. Patients and controls would share equally any PCR tilt toward shorter templates. Across all four CD4+ subsets, people with type 1 diabetes showed modestly shorter TCRB CDR3s.

As to this clone: Its cognate antigen is unknown.

The V and J ends lost 5 bases and 2 bases, in that order; junction bases with no gene match: 4. This CDR3 region has 14 residues. Germline CDR1 reads LNHDA; CDR2 reads SQIVND (reference sequence). Of the isolated RNA, all was reverse transcribed, and so the sequenced material was expressed TCRB transcripts. Method: immunoSEQ multiplex PCR; TCRdb's copy keeps in-frame clones and lacks some. This sample has around 260,000 clones, with about 23% found just once. The V call is TRBV19, the J call TRBJ1-2; TRBD1 aligns across 8 bases. The clonotype originates from a woman aged 25 to 39 with type 1 diabetes. Sequenced input: naive CD4+ T cells from blood. This CDR3 reads CASSLGQENYGYTF. The CDR3 region has the DNA TGTGCCAGTAGTTTGGGACAGGAGAACTATGGCTACACCTTC.